The 28 T cell receptor beta chains below were found in one sample sequenced in a study of T cells in Graves' hyperthyroidism and ophthalmopathy. The CDR3 regions of TCR beta were amplified from RNA transcripts. The TCR CDR3 was amplified in a first-round RT-PCR using the HTBI primer set. TCRdb ran MiXCR on the multiplex PCR reads and lists one entry per CDR3 protein. The sample includes roughly 380,000 distinct CDR3 sequences, more than 11% of them seen just once. The sequenced sample was blood. The source of these receptors is a woman aged 60-70 years with Graves' hyperthyroidism.

In regard to this clonotype: This may be a read error: a much more frequent sequence differs by one nucleotide. The chain is built from TRBV12-3 or TRBV12-4 and TRBJ2-7, with D unclear. Trimming shortened V by 3 bases and J by 0 bases, and 6 bases separated the two germline ends. The CDR3 sequence is 13 residues long. For the CDR3, the DNA is TGTGCCAGCAGTTTTTCCCACTCCTACGAGCAGTACTTC. It translates to CASSFSHSYEQYF.

This clonotype showed up many times. CDR3 amino acids: CASSISGRGTDTQYF. CDR3 sequence (DNA): TGTGCCAGCAGCATTAGCGGGAGAGGGACAGATACGCAGTATTTT. J is TRBJ2-3 and V is TRBV7-9; 9 bases agree with TRBD2. This CDR3 has 15 amino acids. Germline-derived CDR1 and CDR2 are SEHNR and FQNEAQ (reference sequence). V lost 5 bases and J lost 3; bases outside the gene matches: 6.

This clonotype was seen at least ten times. The rearrangement uses TRBV14 and TRBJ1-1, with a weak D call TRBD1 (5 bases). Deletions cut 1 base from V and 2 bases from J, with 11 bases between. The CDR3 is 15 amino acids. Germline V CDR1 and CDR2: SGHDN, FVKESK. The CDR3 nucleotides read TGTGCCAGCAGCCAAGCCGGGACGGTAAACACTGAAGCTTTCTTT. This translates into CASSQAGTVNTEAFF.

This clonotype was counted many times. The chain joins TRBV9 to TRBJ2-7; D is undetermined. The ends were cut back, 0 bases at V and 1 base at J, with 8 bases in the middle. Germline CDR1 and CDR2: SGDLS and YYNGEE. The CDR3 is 14 residues long. Written as DNA, the CDR3 is TGTGCCAGCAGCGTAGTTCCGGGTTCCTACGAGCAGTACTTC. Translating gives CASSVVPGSYEQYF. Using reference TRBV9 and TRBJ2-7 for the parts outside the CDR3, the full variable domain is DSGVTQTPKHLITATGQRVTLRCSPRSGDLSVYWYQQSLDQGLQFLIQYYNGEERAKGNILERFSAQQFPDLHSELNLSSLELGDSALYFCASSVVPGSYEQYFGPGTRLTVT.

In this sample, this clonotype turned up a few times. The rearrangement links TRBV2 to TRBJ2-2; 7 bases line up with TRBD1. The V and J ends lost 7 bases and 5 bases, in that order; junction bases with no gene match: 4. This CDR3 is built from 13 residues. Per the germline V gene, CDR1 is SNHLY and CDR2 is FYNNEI. CDR3: CASTGGGTGELFF. The CDR3, as DNA: TGTGCCAGCACAGGGGGTGGGACCGGGGAGCTGTTTTTT. The full variable domain, rest sourced from reference TRBV2 and TRBJ2-2, is EPEVTQTPSHQVTQMGQEVILRCVPISNHLYFYWYRQILGQKVEFLVSFYNNEISEKSEIFDDQFSVERPDGSNFTLKIRSTKLEDSAMYFCASTGGGTGELFFGEGSRLTVL.

This chain uses TRBV6-2 or TRBV6-3 with TRBJ2-7; 8 bases map to TRBD2. Losses at the gene ends were 8 bases for V and 4 bases for J; bases not matched to a gene: 22. The CDR3 loop spans 18 amino acids. Germline loops: CDR1 MNHEY, CDR2 SVGEGT. The CDR3 sequence is CASSPSSGQRGRRYEQYF. CDR3 in DNA: TGTGCCAGCTCACCATCGAGCGGCCAGCGGGGGCGCCGTTACGAGCAGTACTTC.

This clonotype was seen ten or more times. The V gene is TRBV28, the J gene TRBJ1-5; TRBD1 matches 9 bases. The CDR3 length is 15 residues. The V gene's germline CDR1 is MDHEN and CDR2 SYDVKM. The V segment lost 6 bases and the J segment 6 bases; nucleotides outside the gene matches: 9. The CDR3 spells CASSHGQGWGQPQHF. In DNA form, the CDR3 reads TGTGCCAGCAGCCACGGACAGGGGTGGGGTCAGCCCCAGCATTTT.

The chain carries TRBV5-1 and TRBJ2-1; 8 bases match TRBD2. Germline V gene sequence: CDR1 SGHRS, CDR2 YFSETQ. This CDR3 is built from 16 residues. The trim removed 2 bases at V and 0 bases at J, leaving 4 bases unmatched. CDR3 sequence: CASSFISGSSYNEQFF. As DNA, the CDR3 is TGCGCCAGCAGCTTCATCAGCGGGAGCTCCTACAATGAGCAGTTCTTC.

Turning to this clonotype: This may arise from a read error, as a much more abundant clone is one base away. The rearrangement links TRBV12-3 or TRBV12-4 to TRBJ2-7; the D gene is possibly TRBD1 (6 bases). This CDR3 has 13 residues. V dropped 4 bases and J dropped 1 base, with 8 bases sitting between them. For the CDR3, the DNA is TGTGCCAGCAGTTGGGGGCTTTCCTACGAGCAGTACTTC. It encodes CASSWGLSYEQYF.

The chain carries TRBV6-2 or TRBV6-3 and TRBJ1-5; D is unresolved. Trimming removed 5 bases from V and 0 bases from J, with 8 bases in between. The germline gives CDR1 MNHEY, CDR2 SVGEGT. There are 14 residues in the CDR3. The CDR3: CASSSQYSNQPQHF. The CDR3 nucleotides read TGTGCCAGCAGTAGCCAGTATAGCAATCAGCCCCAGCATTTT.

V and J are TRBV2 and TRBJ2-1; 10 bases are a match to TRBD1. After removal of 5 bases from V and 8 bases from J, the junction contained 6 bases not matched to a gene. The CDR3 contains 14 residues. The germline V gene encodes CDR1 SNHLY and CDR2 FYNNEI. CDR3 amino acids: CASSNRDRGDEQFF. Here the CDR3 DNA reads TGTGCCAGCAGTAACCGGGACAGGGGCGATGAGCAGTTCTTC.

The chain links TRBV5-1 to TRBJ2-1; 15 bases map to TRBD2. V lost 0 bases to trimming and J lost 10 bases; unmatched junction nucleotides: 5. Germline CDR1 is SGHRS and CDR2 is YFSETQ. The CDR3 totals 16 residues. The CDR3 DNA is TGCGCCAGCAGCTTGGGCCCCGGGACTAGCGGGGGGGAGCAGTTCTTC. It is translated as CASSLGPGTSGGEQFF.

The rearrangement uses TRBV6-5 and TRBJ2-7, with 11 bases identical to TRBD1. J lost 5 bases, V lost 8 bases, and 11 bases had no gene match. Germline V lookup: CDR1 MNHEY, CDR2 SVGAGI. The CDR3 spans 15 residues. As DNA, the CDR3 is TGTGCCAGCTCCTTACTCGGGACAGGGGGGAACGAGCAGTACTTC. Protein: CASSLLGTGGNEQYF.

This clonotype was counted only a few times. The rearrangement uses TRBV2 and TRBJ1-3; D is unclear. Germline lookup yields CDR1 SNHLY and CDR2 FYNNEI. The length of the CDR3 is 14 residues. Trimming removed 4 bases from V and 2 bases from J, with 9 bases in between. As DNA, the CDR3 is TGTGCCAGCAGTGCCGGTGGTACTGGAAACACCATATATTTT. It specifies CASSAGGTGNTIYF.

The sample holds many counts of this clonotype. The V call is TRBV20-1, the J call TRBJ2-1; maybe TRBD2 (5 bases). V was shortened by 3 bases and J by 5 bases, with 5 bases between the two germline ends. CDR1 and CDR2 (germline): DFQATT, SNEGSKA (reference sequence). The CDR3 totals 11 residues. In DNA, the CDR3 is TGCAGTGCTAGTAGCGACAATGAGCAGTTCTTC. Amino acid sequence: CSASSDNEQFF.

This clonotype was detected many times. V is TRBV3-1 and J is TRBJ2-2; TRBD2 matches at 9 bases. Germline CDR1 is LGHDT and CDR2 is YNNKEL (reference sequence). Trimming at V came to 4 bases and at J to 7 bases, leaving 7 bases not matched to a gene. CDR3 length: 15 residues. As DNA, the CDR3 is TGTGCCAGCAGCCTTGGTCTAGCGGGAATCGGGGAGCTGTTTTTT. Encoded protein: CASSLGLAGIGELFF.

This chain links TRBV4-1 with TRBJ2-6; D may be TRBD2 (5 bases). CDR1 MGHRA and CDR2 YSYEKL come from the germline V gene. The CDR3 sequence is 16 residues long. The V end lost 1 base, the J end lost 2 bases, and 9 bases lay between the germline ends. The CDR3, as DNA: TGCGCCAGCAGCCAAGTTGCGGGCGCTGGGGCCAACGTCCTGACTTTC. It yields the protein CASSQVAGAGANVLTF.

The chain joins TRBV2 to TRBJ2-5, with 7 nucleotides matching TRBD2. V trimming: 3 bases; J trimming: 4 bases; junction bases outside the gene matches: 5. Germline V lookup: CDR1 SNHLY, CDR2 FYNNEI. This CDR3 spans 14 amino acids. CDR3 protein: CASSEEGGPETQYF. The CDR3, as DNA: TGTGCCAGCAGTGAGGAGGGAGGGCCAGAGACCCAGTACTTC.

The chain joins TRBV7-2 to TRBJ1-4; tentative D call: TRBD1 (6 bases). Germline CDR1 reads SGHTA; CDR2 reads FQGNSA. Trimming removed 2 bases at V and 11 bases at J, with 27 bases between. CDR3 size: 18 residues. The CDR3 spells CASSLWPGIGTRLGKLFF. The CDR3 DNA follows: TGTGCCAGCAGCTTATGGCCAGGGATCGGGACAAGACTCGGGAAACTGTTTTTT. The variable domain in full, completed from reference TRBV7-2 and TRBJ1-4, reads GAGVSQSPSNKVTEKGKDVELRCDPISGHTALYWYRQSLGQGLEFLIYFQGNSAPDKSGLPSDRFSAERTGGSVSTLTIQRTQQEDSAVYLCASSLWPGIGTRLGKLFFGSGTQLSVL.

This clonotype was observed a few times. This chain uses TRBV7-8 with TRBJ1-3; D is unclear. Trimming stripped 1 base from V and 3 bases from J, with 7 bases between. CDR3 size: 14 residues. Germline assignment: CDR1 SGHVS and CDR2 FQNEAQ. The DNA of the CDR3 is TGTGCCAGCAGCTTAGGGCAAGTTGGAAACACCATATATTTT. Translating gives CASSLGQVGNTIYF. Full variable domain (missing parts from reference TRBV7-8 and TRBJ1-3): GAGVSQSPRYKVAKRGQDVALRCDPISGHVSLFWYQQALGQGPEFLTYFQNEAQLDKSGLPSDRFFAERPEGSVSTLKIQRTQQEDSAVYLCASSLGQVGNTIYFGEGSWLTVV.

This clonotype was seen more than once but under ten times. This sequence joins TRBV6-1 and TRBJ1-3; D unclear. V was pared by 6 bases and J by 0 bases, with 9 bases between. The CDR3 spans 14 residues. The V gene's germline CDR1 is MNHNS and CDR2 SASEGT. CDR3 DNA: TGTGCCAGCAGGGAGAGTTACTCTGGAAACACCATATATTTT. Amino acids: CASRESYSGNTIYF.

This clonotype has ten or more counts. This rearrangement joins TRBV6-1 to TRBJ1-2; 11 bases map to TRBD1. Germline V lookup: CDR1 MNHNS, CDR2 SASEGT. The CDR3 has 17 amino acids. The V segment lost 6 bases and the J segment 4 bases; nucleotides outside the gene matches: 13. The CDR3 DNA follows: TGTGCCAGCAGCCGAGGGACAGGGGGACTAGTCGGCTATGGCTACACCTTC. Protein sequence: CASSRGTGGLVGYGYTF.

The table lists this clonotype with many counts. The chain couples TRBV27 to TRBJ2-3, with TRBD2 matching over 9 bases. The CDR3 sequence is 15 residues long. Germline lookup yields CDR1 MNHEY and CDR2 SMNVEV (reference sequence). Trimming cost V 5 bases and J 2 bases; bases outside gene matches: 5. DNA of the CDR3: TGTGCCAGCAGTGTTAGCGGGAGTCTCACAGATACGCAGTATTTT. Encoded protein: CASSVSGSLTDTQYF.

This chain connects TRBV20-1 to TRBJ2-5, with D unclear. The CDR3 runs 13 residues. The germline V and J ends were trimmed by 6 bases and 2 bases, with 13 bases remaining between them. The germline V gene has CDR1 DFQATT and CDR2 SNEGSKA (reference sequence). This CDR3 reads CSATPTRQETQYF. The CDR3 nucleotides read TGCAGTGCGACTCCAACCCGACAAGAGACCCAGTACTTC.

This clonotype occurred many times. The rearrangement uses TRBV5-1 and TRBJ2-1; D not resolved. Germline loops: CDR1 SGHRS, CDR2 YFSETQ. This CDR3 region has 12 residues. Trimming took off 2 bases at V and 9 bases at J, with 9 bases between the two ends. CDR3 DNA: TGCGCCAGCAGCTTTCGGAGTGGTGAGCAGTTCTTC. This codes for CASSFRSGEQFF.

This clonotype was picked up many times. This chain uses TRBV7-8 with TRBJ2-5, with D tentatively TRBD1 (5 bases). CDR1 and CDR2 (germline): SGHVS, FQNEAQ. This CDR3 has 15 residues. V lost 1 base and J lost 1, with 10 bases in between. The CDR3 loop reads CASSLGRVIQETQYF. CDR3 DNA: TGTGCCAGCAGCTTAGGCAGGGTGATCCAAGAGACCCAGTACTTC.

This clonotype was seen repeatedly, ten times or more. V gene TRBV20-1 combines with J gene TRBJ2-5; D is unresolved. From germline, CDR1 is DFQATT and CDR2 SNEGSKA (reference sequence). The V end lost 6 bases, the J end lost 5 bases, and 10 bases lay between the germline ends. CDR3 length equals 11 residues. In DNA, the CDR3 is TGCAGTGCAATAGCCCTGGAGACCCAGTACTTC. Translated: CSAIALETQYF.

This clonotype was seen ten or more times. The chain uses TRBV27 and TRBJ2-1, with 13 nucleotides matching TRBD2. CDR3 length: 15 amino acids. CDR1 MNHEY and CDR2 SMNVEV come from the germline V gene (reference sequence). The junction had 9 bases not matched to a gene; V was cut back by 4 bases and J by 12 bases. Written as DNA, the CDR3 is TGTGCCAGCAGTTCCGGGACTAGCGGGACGAGGGGGCAGTTCTTC. Protein: CASSSGTSGTRGQFF.